This T cell receptor (beta chain) was recovered during a study of spatial heterogeneity in lung cancer. At the level of the study: Among detected sequences, beta-chain ones consistently exceeded alpha-chain ones in number.

Germline V CDR1 and CDR2: MNHEY, SMNVEV (reference sequence). Trimming pared 4 bases from V and 9 bases from J, leaving 16 bases between. The CDR3 runs 14 residues. TCRdb re-called the 5' RACE reads through MiXCR, storing one row per CDR3 protein. The sample consists of around 110,000 distinct CDR3 sequences, 12% of them appearing once. Sample time point: blood at routine non-recurrence follow-up after resection. The authors sequenced whole RNA from tumor, nontumor lung or frozen PBMC without sorting. The genes are TRBV27 and TRBJ1-5; tentative D call: TRBD1 (5 bases). The sequence was collected from a male donor with early-stage non-small cell lung cancer. Sequenced material: PBMCs, taken at follow-up. The CDR3 coding sequence is TGTGCCAGCAGTTCGGGGACGGTCCACGGGCCCCAGCATTTT. Translation: CASSSGTVHGPQHF.